This TCR beta chain was documented in a study of vaccination and CD4 T cells after COVID-19. Study-wide background: The study drew post-COVID samples a median approximately 100 days after diagnosis (range 35 to 161).

The Oncomine TCR Beta short-read assay was applied to DNA of cultured CD4+ T cells. TCRdb re-called the PCR reads with MiXCR, one entry per CDR3 protein. Of over 25,000 distinct CDR3 sequences listed, under 75% are singletons. This sample's treatment: approximately 11-day PBMC culture with coronavirus spike peptide pools or control peptides (ViraFEST assay). To note about this clonotype: Its antigen is not known.

Germline V gene data show CDR1 as MNHEY and CDR2 as SVGEGT. V shed 2 bases, J shed 3 bases, and the junction held 6 bases outside the gene matches. The CDR3 totals 15 residues. J is TRBJ1-1 and V is TRBV6-2 or TRBV6-3, with 7 bases lining up with TRBD1. This clonotype was obtained from a human donor who received a COVID-19 vaccine. Sample: CD4+ T cells from blood, cultured in vitro, taken after SARS-CoV-2 vaccination. This chain's CDR3 is CASSYVGGAYTEAFF. The CDR3 DNA follows: TGTGCCAGCAGTTACGTAGGGGGCGCTTACACTGAAGCTTTCTTT.